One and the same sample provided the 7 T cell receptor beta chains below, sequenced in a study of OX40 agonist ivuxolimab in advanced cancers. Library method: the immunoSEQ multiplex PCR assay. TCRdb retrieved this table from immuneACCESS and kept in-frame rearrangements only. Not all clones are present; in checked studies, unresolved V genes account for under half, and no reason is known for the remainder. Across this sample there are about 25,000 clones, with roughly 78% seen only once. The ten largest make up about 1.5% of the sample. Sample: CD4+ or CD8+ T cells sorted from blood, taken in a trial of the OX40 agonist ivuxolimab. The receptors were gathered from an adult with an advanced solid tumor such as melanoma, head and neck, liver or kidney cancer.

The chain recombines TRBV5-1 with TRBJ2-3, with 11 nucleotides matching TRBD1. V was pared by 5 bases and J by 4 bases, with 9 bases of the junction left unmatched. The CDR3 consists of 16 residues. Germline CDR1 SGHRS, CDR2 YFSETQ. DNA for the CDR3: TGCGCCAGCAGAGTATCCGGGACAGGGGGGGCAGATACGCAGTATTTT. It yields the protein CASRVSGTGGADTQYF.

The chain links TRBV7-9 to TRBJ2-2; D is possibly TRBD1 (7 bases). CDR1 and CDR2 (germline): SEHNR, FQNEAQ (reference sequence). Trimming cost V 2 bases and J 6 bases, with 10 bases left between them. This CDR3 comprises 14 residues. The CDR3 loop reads CASSLLRGAGELFF. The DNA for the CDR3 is TGTGCCAGCAGCTTACTCAGGGGGGCCGGGGAGCTGTTTTTT.

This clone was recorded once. The CDR3 region is CASSLGPEQETQYF. For the CDR3, the DNA is TGTGCCAGCAGTTTGGGCCCCGAGCAAGAGACCCAGTACTTC. V and J are TRBV28 and TRBJ2-5; D gene ambiguous. CDR1 and CDR2 (germline): MDHEN, SYDVKM. Trimming cost V 3 bases and J 2 bases, with 10 bases left between them. The CDR3 spans 14 residues.

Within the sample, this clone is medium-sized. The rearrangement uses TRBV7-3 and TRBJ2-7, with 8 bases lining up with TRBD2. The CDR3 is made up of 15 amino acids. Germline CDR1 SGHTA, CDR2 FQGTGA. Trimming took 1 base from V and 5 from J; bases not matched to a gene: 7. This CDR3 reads CASSLNGREADEQYF. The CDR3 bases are TGTGCCAGCAGCTTAAACGGGCGGGAGGCTGACGAGCAGTACTTC.

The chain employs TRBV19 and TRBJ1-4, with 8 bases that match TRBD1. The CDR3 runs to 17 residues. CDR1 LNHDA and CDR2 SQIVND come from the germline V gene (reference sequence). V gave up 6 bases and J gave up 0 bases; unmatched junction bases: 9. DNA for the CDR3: TGTGCCAGTAGCATACGGACAGGGTTCGCAACTAATGAAAAACTGTTTTTT. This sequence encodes CASSIRTGFATNEKLFF.

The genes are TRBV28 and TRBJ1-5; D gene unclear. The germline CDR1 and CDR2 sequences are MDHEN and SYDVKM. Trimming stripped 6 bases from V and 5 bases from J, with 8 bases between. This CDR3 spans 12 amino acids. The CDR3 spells CASREVDQPQHF. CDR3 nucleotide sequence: TGTGCCAGCAGAGAAGTTGATCAGCCCCAGCATTTT.

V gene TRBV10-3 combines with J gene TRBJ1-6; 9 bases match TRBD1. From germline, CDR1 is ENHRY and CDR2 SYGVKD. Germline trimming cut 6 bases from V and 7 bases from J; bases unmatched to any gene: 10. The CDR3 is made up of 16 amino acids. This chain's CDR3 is CAIRAQGASGNSPLHF. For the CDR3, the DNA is TGTGCCATCAGAGCACAGGGGGCCTCGGGAAATTCACCCCTCCACTTT.